Each of the 10 T cell receptor beta chains below was sequenced from the same sample in a study of shared clonotypes between healthy human individuals. Assay used: immunoSEQ multiplex PCR; TCRdb lists only in-frame clones, some missing. The data hold 2 million to 3 million clones, with 90% to 95% observed a single time. Sequenced: naive CD4+ T cells from PBMCs. Subset given: CD45RA+ positively selected. All receptors derive from a man between 18 and 35 years old in good health. Some clones in this sample may be carry-over from other donors' samples.

CDR3 amino acids: CASSAGNSLYEQYF. The CDR3 coding sequence is TGTGCCAGCAGTGCGGGGAATTCACTCTACGAGCAGTACTTC. The gene calls are TRBV2 and TRBJ2-7; TRBD2 is a possible D gene (5 bases). Trimming shortened V by 4 bases and J by 3 bases, and 13 bases separated the two germline ends. This CDR3 is 14 amino acids long. Germline V gene sequence: CDR1 SNHLY, CDR2 FYNNEI.

Regarding this clone: At the DNA level, this CDR3 is encoded by other sequences in the same sample as well. V usage is TRBV2 and J usage is TRBJ2-2; D is ambiguous. CDR1 and CDR2 (germline): SNHLY, FYNNEI. Trimming cost V 1 base and J 2 bases, with 8 bases left between them. The CDR3 loop spans 15 amino acids. The CDR3: CASSEGRLNTGELFF. The CDR3 DNA sequence: TGTGCCAGCAGTGAAGGTCGACTTAACACCGGGGAGCTGTTTTTT.

The gene calls are TRBV7-9 and TRBJ2-2; D perhaps matches TRBD1 (5 bases). CDR3 size: 18 residues. Germline values: CDR1 SEHNR, CDR2 FQNEAQ (reference sequence). The V and J ends lost 5 bases and 0 bases respectively, with 19 bases between them. As DNA, the CDR3 is TGTGCCAGCAGCGCTACACAGGCACGCTCTGCGAACACCGGGGAGCTGTTTTTT. It codes for CASSATQARSANTGELFF. Combining the CDR3 with reference TRBV7-9 and TRBJ2-2 gives the whole variable domain DTGVSQNPRHKITKRGQNVTFRCDPISEHNRLYWYRQTLGQGPEFLTYFQNEAQLEKSRLLSDRFSAERPKGSFSTLEIQRTEQGDSAMYLCASSATQARSANTGELFFGEGSRLTVL.

The chain uses TRBV7-9 and TRBJ1-3, with 9 bases identical to TRBD1. This CDR3 has 16 residues. Trimming took 6 bases from V and 4 from J; bases not matched to a gene: 10. Germline V gives CDR1 SEHNR, CDR2 FQNEAQ (reference sequence). The CDR3 loop reads CASRSRDRVVGNTIYF. CDR3 nucleotide sequence: TGTGCCAGCAGGTCGAGGGACAGGGTAGTCGGAAACACCATATATTTT.

The chain recombines TRBV19 with TRBJ1-5, with D tentatively TRBD1 (5 bases). Germline assignment: CDR1 LNHDA and CDR2 SQIVND (reference sequence). The CDR3 length is 14 residues. With 7 bases removed from V and 0 bases from J, the gap between germline ends came to 10 bases. CDR3 sequence reads: CASTGQLSNQPQHF. The CDR3 region has the DNA TGTGCCAGTACCGGACAACTTAGCAATCAGCCCCAGCATTTT.

This clone has more than one count but fewer than ten. This chain uses TRBV28 with TRBJ1-5; tentative D call: TRBD1 (6 bases). Trimming removed 10 bases from V and 3 bases from J, with 16 bases in between. CDR1 is MDHEN, CDR2 SYDVKM, per germline. The CDR3 has 14 residues. The CDR3 DNA follows: TGTGCCACCGGGGGCCACCCAGCCAATCAGCCCCAGCATTTT. This codes for CATGGHPANQPQHF.

This chain links TRBV6-5 with TRBJ1-5; no clear D. The germline V gene encodes CDR1 MNHEY and CDR2 SVGAGI. The CDR3 runs to 13 residues. Trimming left V 6 bases short and J 9 bases short, with 15 bases between. The CDR3 here is CASRLAGVRPQHF. The CDR3 nucleotides read TGTGCCAGCAGACTCGCCGGGGTTCGGCCCCAGCATTTT.

The J gene is TRBJ1-1, the V gene TRBV7-9; the match to TRBD1 covers 9 bases. Losses at the gene ends were 5 bases for V and 4 bases for J; bases not matched to a gene: 5. The CDR3 loop spans 14 amino acids. Germline V gene sequence: CDR1 SEHNR, CDR2 FQNEAQ (reference sequence). Here the CDR3 reads CASSGGQGGTEAFF. The CDR3 region has the DNA TGTGCCAGCAGCGGGGGACAGGGTGGCACTGAAGCTTTCTTT.

The chain uses TRBV6-5 and TRBJ1-2; 10 nucleotides match TRBD1. Trimming cost V 8 bases and J 8 bases; bases outside gene matches: 14. The CDR3 extends over 15 amino acids. Germline V gene lookup returns CDR1 MNHEY and CDR2 SVGAGI. The CDR3 bases are TGTGCCAGCTCGAGGACAGGGGGTGTTGGACGAGGCTACACCTTC. Protein sequence: CASSRTGGVGRGYTF.

The rearrangement joins TRBV7-3 to TRBJ2-1; weak D call: TRBD2 (6 bases). Trimming pared 7 bases from V and 1 base from J, leaving 14 bases between. The CDR3 has 15 amino acids. Germline lookup yields CDR1 SGHTA and CDR2 FQGTGA. The CDR3 DNA reads TGTGCCAGCAAACTAATCGGGGGTTCCTACAATGAGCAGTTCTTC. This codes for CASKLIGGSYNEQFF. The full variable domain, with the rest looked up from reference TRBV7-3 and TRBJ2-1, is GAGVSQTPSNKVTEKGKYVELRCDPISGHTALYWYRQSLGQGPEFLIYFQGTGAADDSGLPNDRFFAVRPEGSVSTLKIQRTERGDSAVYLCASKLIGGSYNEQFFGPGTRLTVL.